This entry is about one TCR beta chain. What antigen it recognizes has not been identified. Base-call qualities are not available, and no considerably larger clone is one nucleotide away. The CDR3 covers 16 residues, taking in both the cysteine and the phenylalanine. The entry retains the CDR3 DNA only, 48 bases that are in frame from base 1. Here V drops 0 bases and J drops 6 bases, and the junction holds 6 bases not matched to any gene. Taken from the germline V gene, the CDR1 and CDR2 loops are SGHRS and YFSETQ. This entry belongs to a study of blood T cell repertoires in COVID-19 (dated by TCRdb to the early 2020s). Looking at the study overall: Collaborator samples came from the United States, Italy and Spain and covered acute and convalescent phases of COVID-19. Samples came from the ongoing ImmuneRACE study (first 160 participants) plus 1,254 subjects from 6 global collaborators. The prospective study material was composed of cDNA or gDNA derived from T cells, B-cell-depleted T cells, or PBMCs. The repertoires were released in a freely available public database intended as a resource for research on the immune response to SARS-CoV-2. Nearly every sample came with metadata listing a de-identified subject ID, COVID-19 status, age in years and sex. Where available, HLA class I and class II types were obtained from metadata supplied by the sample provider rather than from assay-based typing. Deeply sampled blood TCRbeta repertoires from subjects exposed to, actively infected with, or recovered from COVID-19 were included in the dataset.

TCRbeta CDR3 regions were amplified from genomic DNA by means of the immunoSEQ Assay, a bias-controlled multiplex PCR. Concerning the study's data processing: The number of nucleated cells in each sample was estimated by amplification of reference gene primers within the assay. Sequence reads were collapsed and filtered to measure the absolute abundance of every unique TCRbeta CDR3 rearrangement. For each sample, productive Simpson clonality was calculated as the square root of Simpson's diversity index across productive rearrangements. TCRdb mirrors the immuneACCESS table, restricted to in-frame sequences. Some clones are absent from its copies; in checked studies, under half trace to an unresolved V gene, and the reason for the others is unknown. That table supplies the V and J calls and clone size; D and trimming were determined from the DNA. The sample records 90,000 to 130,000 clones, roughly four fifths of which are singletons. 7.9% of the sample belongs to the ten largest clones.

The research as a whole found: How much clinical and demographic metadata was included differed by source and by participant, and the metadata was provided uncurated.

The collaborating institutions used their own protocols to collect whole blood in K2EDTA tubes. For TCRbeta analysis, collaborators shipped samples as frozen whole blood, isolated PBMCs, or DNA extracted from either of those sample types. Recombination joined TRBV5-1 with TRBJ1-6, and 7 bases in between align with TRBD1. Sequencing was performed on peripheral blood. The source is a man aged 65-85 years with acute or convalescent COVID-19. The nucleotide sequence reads TGCGCCAGCAGCTTGGGTGGGACAGCTGCTAATTCACCCCTCCACTTT. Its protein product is CASSLGGTAANSPLHF.